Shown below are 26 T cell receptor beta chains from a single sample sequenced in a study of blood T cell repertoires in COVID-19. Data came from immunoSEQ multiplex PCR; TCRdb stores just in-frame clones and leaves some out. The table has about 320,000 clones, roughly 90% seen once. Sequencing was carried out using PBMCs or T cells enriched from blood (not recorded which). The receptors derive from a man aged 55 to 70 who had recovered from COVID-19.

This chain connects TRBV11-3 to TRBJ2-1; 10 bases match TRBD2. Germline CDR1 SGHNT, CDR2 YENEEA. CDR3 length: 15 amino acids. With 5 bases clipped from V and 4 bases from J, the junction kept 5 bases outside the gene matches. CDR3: CASSLSSGGYNEQFF. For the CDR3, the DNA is TGTGCCAGCAGCCTCTCTAGCGGGGGTTACAATGAGCAGTTCTTC.

The CDR3 is CASSLLNTGELFF. DNA for the CDR3: TGTGCCAGCAGCCTCCTTAACACCGGGGAGCTGTTTTTT. The V call is TRBV14, the J call TRBJ2-2; no clear D gene. The CDR3 is 13 residues long. V was shortened by 4 bases and J by 2 bases, with 5 bases between the two germline ends. The germline CDR1 and CDR2 sequences are SGHDN and FVKESK. Variable domain in full (rest from reference TRBV14 and TRBJ2-2): EAGVTQFPSHSVIEKGQTVTLRCDPISGHDNLYWYRRVMGKEIKFLLHFVKESKQDESGMPNNRFLAERTGGTYSTLKVQPAELEDSGVYFCASSLLNTGELFFGEGSRLTVL.

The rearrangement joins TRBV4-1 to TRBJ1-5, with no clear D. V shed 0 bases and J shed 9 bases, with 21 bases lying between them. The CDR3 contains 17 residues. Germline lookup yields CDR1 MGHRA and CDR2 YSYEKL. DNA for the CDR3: TGCGCCAGCAGCCAAGAGGTGGCTGATAATCCAAGGAGGCCCCAGCATTTT. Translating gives CASSQEVADNPRRPQHF.

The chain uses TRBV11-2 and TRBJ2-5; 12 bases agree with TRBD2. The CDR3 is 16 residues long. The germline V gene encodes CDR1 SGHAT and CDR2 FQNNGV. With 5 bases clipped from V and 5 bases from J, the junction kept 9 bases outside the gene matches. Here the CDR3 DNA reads TGTGCCAGCAGCCTGCTAGCGGGGGGGCCGGGTGAGACCCAGTACTTC. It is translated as CASSLLAGGPGETQYF.

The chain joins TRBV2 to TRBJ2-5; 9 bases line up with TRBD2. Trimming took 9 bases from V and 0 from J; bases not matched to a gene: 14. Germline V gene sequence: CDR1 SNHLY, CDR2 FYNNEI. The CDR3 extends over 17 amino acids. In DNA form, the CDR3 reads TGTGCCAGTAATGTAGTAGGAGCGGGGGGCCACCAAGAGACCCAGTACTTC. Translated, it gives CASNVVGAGGHQETQYF.

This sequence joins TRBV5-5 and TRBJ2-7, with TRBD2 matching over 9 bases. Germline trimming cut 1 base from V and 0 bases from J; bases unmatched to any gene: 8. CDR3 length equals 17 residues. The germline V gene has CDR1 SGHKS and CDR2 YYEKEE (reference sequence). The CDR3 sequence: CASSLIRTSASSYEQYF. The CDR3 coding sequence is TGTGCCAGCAGCTTGATTCGGACTAGCGCGAGCTCCTACGAGCAGTACTTC.

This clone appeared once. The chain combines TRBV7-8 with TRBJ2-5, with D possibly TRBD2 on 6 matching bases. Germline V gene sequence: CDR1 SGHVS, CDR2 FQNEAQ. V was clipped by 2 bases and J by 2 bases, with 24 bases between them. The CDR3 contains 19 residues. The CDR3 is CASSLPRDSPQNRQETQYF. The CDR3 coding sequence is TGTGCCAGCAGCTTACCCCGGGACTCACCACAAAATAGACAAGAGACCCAGTACTTC.

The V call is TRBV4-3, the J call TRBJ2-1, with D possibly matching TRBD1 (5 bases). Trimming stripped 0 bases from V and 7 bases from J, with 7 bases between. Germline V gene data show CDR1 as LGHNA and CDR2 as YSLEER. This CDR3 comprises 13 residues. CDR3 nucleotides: TGCGCCAGCAGCCAAGAATGGACAAATGAGCAGTTCTTC. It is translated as CASSQEWTNEQFF.

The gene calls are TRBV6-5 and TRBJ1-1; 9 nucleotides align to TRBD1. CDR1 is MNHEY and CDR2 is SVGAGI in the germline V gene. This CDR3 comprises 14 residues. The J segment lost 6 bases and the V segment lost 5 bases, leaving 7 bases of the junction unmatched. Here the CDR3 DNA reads TGTGCCAGCAGTACGCCAAGACAGGGGGCTGAAGCTTTCTTT. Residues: CASSTPRQGAEAFF.

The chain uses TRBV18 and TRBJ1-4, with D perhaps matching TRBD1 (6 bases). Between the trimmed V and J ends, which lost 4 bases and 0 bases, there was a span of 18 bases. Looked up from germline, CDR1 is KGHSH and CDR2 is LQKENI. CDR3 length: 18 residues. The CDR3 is CASSLIQGPFATNEKLFF. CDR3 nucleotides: TGTGCCAGCTCACTCATACAGGGACCCTTCGCAACTAATGAAAAACTGTTTTTT.

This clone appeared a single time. The DNA for the CDR3 is TGTGCCACTGACAGGGGATCGGGTGGCTACACCTTC. Amino acids: CATDRGSGGYTF. This chain uses TRBV30 with TRBJ1-2; TRBD1 aligns across 8 bases. The V segment lost 8 bases and the J segment 7 bases; nucleotides outside the gene matches: 9. The CDR3 length is 12 residues. The germline V gene encodes CDR1 GTSNPN and CDR2 SVGIG (reference sequence).

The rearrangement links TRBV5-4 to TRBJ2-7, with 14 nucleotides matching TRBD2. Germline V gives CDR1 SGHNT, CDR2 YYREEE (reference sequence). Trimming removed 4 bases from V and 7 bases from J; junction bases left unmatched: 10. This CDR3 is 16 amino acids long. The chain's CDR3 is CASSPGTSGSLWEQYF. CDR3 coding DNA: TGTGCCAGCAGCCCGGGGACTAGCGGGAGCCTTTGGGAGCAGTACTTC.

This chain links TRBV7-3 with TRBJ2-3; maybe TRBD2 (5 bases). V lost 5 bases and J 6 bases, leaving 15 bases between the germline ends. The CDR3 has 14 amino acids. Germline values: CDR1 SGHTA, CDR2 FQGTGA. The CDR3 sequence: CASSPADSTDTQYF. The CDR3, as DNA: TGTGCCAGCAGCCCGGCGGACTCCACGGATACGCAGTATTTT.

The DNA for the CDR3 is TGTGCCAGCAGTGATTCGGGGAGATATGGCTACACCTTC. It yields the protein CASSDSGRYGYTF. V usage is TRBV25-1 and J usage is TRBJ1-2, with D unclear. V was pared by 3 bases and J by 5 bases, with 10 bases between. In germline, CDR1 is MGHDK, CDR2 SYGVNS. The CDR3 runs to 13 residues.

The CDR3 sequence: CASSPGLAGVTDTQYF. The CDR3 DNA is TGTGCCAGCAGCCCAGGACTAGCGGGAGTCACAGATACGCAGTATTTT. This sequence joins TRBV7-6 and TRBJ2-3; TRBD2 matches 13 bases. Looked up from germline, CDR1 is SGHVS and CDR2 is FNYEAQ. V lost 5 bases and J lost 2; bases outside the gene matches: 4. The CDR3 covers 16 residues.

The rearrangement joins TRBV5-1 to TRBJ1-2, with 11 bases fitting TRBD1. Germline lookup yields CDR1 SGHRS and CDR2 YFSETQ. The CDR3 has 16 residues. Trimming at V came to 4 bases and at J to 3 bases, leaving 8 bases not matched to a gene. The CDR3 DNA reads TGCGCCAGCAGCACATCGGGACAGGGGGTGGACTATGGCTACACCTTC. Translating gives CASSTSGQGVDYGYTF.

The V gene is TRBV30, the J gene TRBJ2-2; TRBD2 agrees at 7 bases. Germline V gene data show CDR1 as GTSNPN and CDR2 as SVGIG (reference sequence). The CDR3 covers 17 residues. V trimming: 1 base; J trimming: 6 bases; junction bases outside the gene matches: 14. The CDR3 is CAWSGWGGSSRSGELFF. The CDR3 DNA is TGTGCCTGGAGTGGCTGGGGGGGTAGCTCCAGATCCGGGGAGCTGTTTTTT.

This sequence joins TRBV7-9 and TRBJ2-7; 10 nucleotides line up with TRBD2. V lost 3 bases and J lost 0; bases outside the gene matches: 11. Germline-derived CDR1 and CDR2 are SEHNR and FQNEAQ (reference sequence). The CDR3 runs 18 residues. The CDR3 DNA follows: TGTGCCAGCAGCTTTGATTCGTGGGAGCGGGGGGGCTCCTACGAGCAGTACTTC. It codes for CASSFDSWERGGSYEQYF.

The CDR3 DNA is TGTGCCAGCAGCTTAAGCGGTACCGATGTTTACGAGCAGTACTTC. This encodes CASSLSGTDVYEQYF. The chain has TRBV7-2 and TRBJ2-7; D may be TRBD2 (5 bases). CDR3 size: 15 residues. Germline-derived CDR1 and CDR2 are SGHTA and FQGNSA. V lost 2 bases and J 4 bases, leaving 15 bases between the germline ends.

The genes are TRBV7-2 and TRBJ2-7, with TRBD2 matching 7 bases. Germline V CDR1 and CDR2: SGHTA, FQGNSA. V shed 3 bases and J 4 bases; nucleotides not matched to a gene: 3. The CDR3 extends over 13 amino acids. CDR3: CASSLWRGYEQYF. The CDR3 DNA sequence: TGTGCCAGCAGCTTGTGGCGGGGGTACGAGCAGTACTTC. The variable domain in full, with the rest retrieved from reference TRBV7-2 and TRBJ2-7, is GAGVSQSPSNKVTEKGKDVELRCDPISGHTALYWYRQSLGQGLEFLIYFQGNSAPDKSGLPSDRFSAERTGGSVSTLTIQRTQQEDSAVYLCASSLWRGYEQYFGPGTRLTVT.

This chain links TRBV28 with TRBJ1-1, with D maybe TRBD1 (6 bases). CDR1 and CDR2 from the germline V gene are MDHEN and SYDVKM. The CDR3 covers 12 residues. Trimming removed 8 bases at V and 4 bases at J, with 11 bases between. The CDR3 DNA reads TGTGCCAGCCTACTAGGGGGCACTGAAGCTTTCTTT. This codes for CASLLGGTEAFF.

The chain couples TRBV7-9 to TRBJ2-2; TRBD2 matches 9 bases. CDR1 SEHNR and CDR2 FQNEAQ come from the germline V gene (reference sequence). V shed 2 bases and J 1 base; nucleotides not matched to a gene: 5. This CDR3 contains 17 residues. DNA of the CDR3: TGTGCCAGCAGCTTATGGCGCGGGAGGGAGAACACCGGGGAGCTGTTTTTT. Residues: CASSLWRGRENTGELFF.

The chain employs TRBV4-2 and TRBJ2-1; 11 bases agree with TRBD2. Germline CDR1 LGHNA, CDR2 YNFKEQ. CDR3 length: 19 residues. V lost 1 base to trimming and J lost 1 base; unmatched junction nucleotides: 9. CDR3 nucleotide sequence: TGTGCCAGCAGCCAAGTATTAGCGGGGGGGCTTCGATCCTACAATGAGCAGTTCTTC. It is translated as CASSQVLAGGLRSYNEQFF.

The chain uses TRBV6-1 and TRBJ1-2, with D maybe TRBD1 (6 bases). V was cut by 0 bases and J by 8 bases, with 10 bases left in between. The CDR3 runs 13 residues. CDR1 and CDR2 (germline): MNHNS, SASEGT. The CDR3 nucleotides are TGTGCCAGCAGTGAAGCACCAAGGGGGGGCTACACCTTC. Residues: CASSEAPRGGYTF.

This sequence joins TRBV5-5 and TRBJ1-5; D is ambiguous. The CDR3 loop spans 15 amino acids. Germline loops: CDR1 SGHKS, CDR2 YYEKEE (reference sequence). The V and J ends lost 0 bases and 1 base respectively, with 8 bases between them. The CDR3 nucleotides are TGTGCCAGCAGCTTGGTCCCGGGAAGCAATCAGCCCCAGCATTTT. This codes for CASSLVPGSNQPQHF.

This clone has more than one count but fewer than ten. CDR3 residues: CASTGNRGYQPQHF. The CDR3 nucleotides are TGTGCCAGTACCGGTAACAGGGGGTACCAGCCCCAGCATTTT. This sequence joins TRBV19 and TRBJ1-5; 8 bases agree with TRBD1. The CDR3 is 14 amino acids. With 7 bases clipped from V and 7 bases from J, the junction kept 9 bases outside the gene matches. CDR1 and CDR2 (germline): LNHDA, SQIVND (reference sequence).